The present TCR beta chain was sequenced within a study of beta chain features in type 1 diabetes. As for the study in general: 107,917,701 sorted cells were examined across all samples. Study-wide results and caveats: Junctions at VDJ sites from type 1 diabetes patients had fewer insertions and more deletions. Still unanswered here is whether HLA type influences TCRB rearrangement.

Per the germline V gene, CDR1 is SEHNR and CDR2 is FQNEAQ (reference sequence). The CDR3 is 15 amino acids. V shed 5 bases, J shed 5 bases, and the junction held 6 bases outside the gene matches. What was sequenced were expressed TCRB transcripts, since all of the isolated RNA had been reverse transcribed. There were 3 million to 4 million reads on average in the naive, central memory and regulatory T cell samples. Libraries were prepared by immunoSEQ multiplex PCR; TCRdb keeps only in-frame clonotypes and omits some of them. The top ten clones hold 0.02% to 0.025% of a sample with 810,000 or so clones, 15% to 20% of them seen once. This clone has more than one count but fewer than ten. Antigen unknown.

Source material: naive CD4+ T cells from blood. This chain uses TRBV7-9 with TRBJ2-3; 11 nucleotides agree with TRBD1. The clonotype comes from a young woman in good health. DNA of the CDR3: TGTGCCAGCAGCCCGGGGACAGGGGGTATAGATACGCAGTATTTT. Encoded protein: CASSPGTGGIDTQYF.